The clone carrying this TCR beta chain showed up many times. Its specificity is not known. TCRdb re-analysed the 5' RACE reads in MiXCR, keeping a single row per CDR3 protein. This table has approximately 670,000 distinct CDR3 sequences, approximately 6.1% appearing once. These data belong to a study of identical twins. Study-wide findings and caveats: With monozygotic twins, out-of-frame TCR alpha sharing exceeded what models estimated.

The length of the CDR3 is 15 residues. Germline V gene sequence: CDR1 SGDLS, CDR2 YYNGEE. V dropped 4 bases and J dropped 1 base, with 15 bases sitting between them. Sequenced material: naive T cells sorted from blood. The V call is TRBV9, the J call TRBJ2-7, with unresolved D. The origin of this receptor is a man aged 18 to 29 in good health. CDR3 sequence (DNA): TGTGCCAGCAGCCCGAACCCCCAAGTTTCCTACGAGCAGTACTTC. Translating it yields CASSPNPQVSYEQYF.